The 14 T cell receptor beta chains listed next were all sequenced from one sample in a study of CD8+ T cells in alopecia areata. TCR sequencing used cDNA made by reverse transcription of extracted RNA. Libraries were prepared by immunoSEQ multiplex PCR; TCRdb keeps only in-frame clonotypes and omits some of them. The repertoire holds around 120,000 clones, roughly 50% seen once, with around 30% in the top ten. Treatment defined: oral pan-JAK inhibitor, 5-10 mg twice daily. Sequenced here: CD8+ T cells sorted from blood, sampled at week 4, from a patient treated with tofacitinib. These receptors were taken from a human donor with alopecia areata.

This clone occurred a few times. V gene TRBV29-1 combines with J gene TRBJ1-3; no reliable D call. Trimming shortened V by 6 bases and J by 3 bases, and 9 bases separated the two germline ends. The CDR3 totals 12 residues. Germline V lookup: CDR1 SQVTM, CDR2 ANQGSEA. CDR3 protein: CSVPGNGNTIYF. The CDR3 nucleotides are TGCAGCGTCCCGGGTAATGGAAACACCATATATTTT. The full variable domain, in which reference TRBV29-1 and TRBJ1-3 provide the parts outside the CDR3, is SAVISQKPSRDICQRGTSLTIQCQVDSQVTMMFWYRQQPGQSLTLIATANQGSEATYESGFVIDKFPISRPNLTFSTLTVSNMSPEDSSIYLCSVPGNGNTIYFGEGSWLTVV.

This clone came up once. V is TRBV30 and J is TRBJ1-5; D gene ambiguous. Germline V CDR1 and CDR2: GTSNPN, SVGIG (reference sequence). The CDR3 is 15 residues long. V lost 0 bases to trimming and J lost 0 bases, with 9 bases between them. The CDR3 nucleotides read TGTGCCTGGAGTGTACGTGTGAGTAGCAATCAGCCCCAGCATTTT. This encodes CAWSVRVSSNQPQHF.

The chain joins TRBV30 to TRBJ2-7; D tentatively fits TRBD1 or TRBD2 (5 bases each). Trimming stripped 2 bases from V and 0 bases from J, with 8 bases between. Germline CDR1 is GTSNPN and CDR2 is SVGIG (reference sequence). The CDR3 runs to 13 residues. The CDR3 DNA follows: TGTGCCTGGAGTCGAGGGGCCTCCTACGAGCAGTACTTC. Translated: CAWSRGASYEQYF.

This chain connects TRBV25-1 to TRBJ1-2; TRBD1 might be the D (5 bases). The germline V gene has CDR1 MGHDK and CDR2 SYGVNS. This CDR3 comprises 15 residues. V shed 1 base and J shed 4 bases, with 13 bases lying between them. The CDR3 is CASSESAGLFYGYTF. The CDR3 bases are TGTGCCAGCAGTGAATCCGCAGGGCTCTTCTATGGCTACACCTTC.

This clone has only a few counts. This rearrangement joins TRBV9 to TRBJ2-4; 9 bases are a match to TRBD1. This CDR3 region has 17 residues. The V gene's germline CDR1 is SGDLS and CDR2 YYNGEE. Trimming took 3 bases from V and 0 from J; bases not matched to a gene: 7. CDR3 nucleotide sequence: TGTGCCAGCAGCGCTTCGGGACAGGGTCTAGCCAAAAACATTCAGTACTTC. This translates into CASSASGQGLAKNIQYF.

J is TRBJ1-6 and V is TRBV23-1, with D possibly being TRBD1 (5 bases). TRBV23-1 falls under the ORF class, with uncertain function. The CDR3 is made up of 13 amino acids. V was clipped by 10 bases and J by 10 bases, with 17 bases between them. The CDR3 protein is CATRGRAGSPLHF. CDR3 DNA: TGCGCCACCCGGGGCCGGGCGGGCTCACCCCTCCACTTT.

There are a few counts of this clone. The chain recombines TRBV29-1 with TRBJ2-1, with D unresolved. Germline V gene sequence: CDR1 SQVTM, CDR2 ANQGSEA. The V end was cut by 1 base, the J end by 3 bases, with 10 bases between. CDR3 length equals 14 residues. The CDR3 spells CSVEGQISYNEQFF. The CDR3 coding sequence is TGCAGCGTTGAAGGGCAGATCAGCTACAATGAGCAGTTCTTC.

The chain recombines TRBV30 with TRBJ2-5, with a possible D match to TRBD1 (6 bases). This CDR3 has 15 residues. Per the germline V gene, CDR1 is GTSNPN and CDR2 is SVGIG (reference sequence). Trimming shortened V by 0 bases and J by 9 bases, and 20 bases separated the two germline ends. CDR3 nucleotide sequence: TGTGCCTGGAGTGTACAGGGACATATCAAGAGACCCCAGTACTTC. Amino acids: CAWSVQGHIKRPQYF.

This clone was counted once. The rearrangement uses TRBV15 and TRBJ2-2; no clear D. CDR3 size: 12 residues. The germline V and J ends were trimmed by 3 bases and 7 bases, with 6 bases remaining between them. Germline assignment: CDR1 LNHNV and CDR2 YYDKDF (reference sequence). The CDR3: CATSSENGELFF. CDR3 in DNA: TGTGCCACCAGCAGTGAAAACGGGGAGCTGTTTTTT.

The chain recombines TRBV6-1 with TRBJ2-7, with 7 bases matching TRBD2. The V and J ends lost 6 bases and 5 bases, in that order; junction bases with no gene match: 10. Germline V gene sequence: CDR1 MNHNS, CDR2 SASEGT. The CDR3 has 14 amino acids. CDR3 bases: TGTGCCAGCAGCCTCTGGGGGGGGTCCGACGAGCAGTACTTC. Encoded protein: CASSLWGGSDEQYF.

This chain joins TRBV29-1 and TRBJ2-7; tentatively, D is TRBD1 or TRBD2 (6 bases each). The germline V and J ends were trimmed by 4 bases and 7 bases, with 17 bases remaining between them. Germline V CDR1 and CDR2: SQVTM, ANQGSEA. The CDR3 is 13 amino acids. CDR3 bases: TGCAGCGTTGGAACAGGAGGGGGGTTTGAGCAGTACTTC. Amino acids: CSVGTGGGFEQYF.

This clone was detected a few times. The V call is TRBV28, the J call TRBJ2-1, with 9 positions matching TRBD1. From germline, CDR1 is MDHEN and CDR2 SYDVKM. V was pared by 4 bases and J by 5 bases, with 12 bases of the junction left unmatched. The CDR3 runs 17 residues. CDR3 residues: CASSSDLLDRGDNEQFF. The CDR3, as DNA: TGTGCCAGCAGTTCGGATTTACTAGACAGGGGGGACAATGAGCAGTTCTTC.

This clone is a singleton in its sample. The chain links TRBV4-1 to TRBJ2-7, with D possibly TRBD2 on 6 matching bases. V lost 0 bases and J lost 2, with 11 bases in between. CDR3 size: 15 residues. The germline V gene encodes CDR1 MGHRA and CDR2 YSYEKL. DNA for the CDR3: TGCGCCAGCAGCCAAGAGCCGGGGGAGACCTACGAGCAGTACTTC. Its translation: CASSQEPGETYEQYF.

This clone was seen a handful of times. The gene calls are TRBV6-6 and TRBJ1-2; 8 positions agree with TRBD1. Germline lookup yields CDR1 MNHNY and CDR2 SVGAGI (reference sequence). The CDR3 length is 15 residues. Trimming removed 0 bases from V and 4 bases from J; junction bases left unmatched: 4. The CDR3 is CASSYSGQGGYGYTF. The DNA of the CDR3 is TGTGCCAGCAGTTACTCCGGACAGGGAGGCTATGGCTACACCTTC.